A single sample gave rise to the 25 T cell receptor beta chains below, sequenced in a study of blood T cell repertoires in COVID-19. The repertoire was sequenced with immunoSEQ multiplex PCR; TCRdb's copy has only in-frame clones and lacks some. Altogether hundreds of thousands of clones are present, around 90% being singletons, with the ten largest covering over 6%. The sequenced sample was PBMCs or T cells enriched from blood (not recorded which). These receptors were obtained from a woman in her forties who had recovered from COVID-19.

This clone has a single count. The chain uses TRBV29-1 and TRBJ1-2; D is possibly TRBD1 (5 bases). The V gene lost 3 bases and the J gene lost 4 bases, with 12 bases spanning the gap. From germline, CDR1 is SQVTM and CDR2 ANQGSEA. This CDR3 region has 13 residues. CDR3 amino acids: CSVEDQGFYGYTF. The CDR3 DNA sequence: TGCAGCGTTGAGGATCAGGGCTTCTATGGCTACACCTTC.

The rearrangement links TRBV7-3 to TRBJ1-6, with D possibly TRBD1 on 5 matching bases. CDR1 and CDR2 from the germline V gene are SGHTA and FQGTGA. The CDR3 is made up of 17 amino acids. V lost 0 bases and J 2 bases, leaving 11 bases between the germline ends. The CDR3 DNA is TGTGCCAGCAGCTTAACGGCGGCAGGGACCTATAATTCACCCCTCCACTTT. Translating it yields CASSLTAAGTYNSPLHF.

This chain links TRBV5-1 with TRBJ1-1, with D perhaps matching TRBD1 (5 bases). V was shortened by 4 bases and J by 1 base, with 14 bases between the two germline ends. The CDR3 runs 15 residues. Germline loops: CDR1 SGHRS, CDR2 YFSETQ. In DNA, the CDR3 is TGCGCCAGCAGCAAGGACACAGACAAGAACACTGAAGCTTTCTTT. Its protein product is CASSKDTDKNTEAFF. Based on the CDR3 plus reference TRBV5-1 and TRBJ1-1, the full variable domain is KAGVTQTPRYLIKTRGQQVTLSCSPISGHRSVSWYQQTPGQGLQFLFEYFSETQRNKGNFPGRFSGRQFSNSRSEMNVSTLELGDSALYLCASSKDTDKNTEAFFGQGTRLTVV.

CDR3 sequence reads: CASSVIYEQYF. The CDR3 nucleotides read TGTGCCAGCAGCGTAATCTACGAGCAGTACTTC. The V call is TRBV7-2, the J call TRBJ2-7, with unresolved D. With 5 bases removed from V and 3 bases from J, the gap between germline ends came to 5 bases. CDR1 and CDR2 (germline): SGHTA, FQGNSA. There are 11 residues in the CDR3.

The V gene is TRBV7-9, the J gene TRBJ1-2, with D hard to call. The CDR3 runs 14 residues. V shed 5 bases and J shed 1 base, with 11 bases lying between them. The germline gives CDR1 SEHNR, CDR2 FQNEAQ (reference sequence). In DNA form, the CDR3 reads TGTGCCAGCAGCGAGATGGGAGGTAACTATGGCTACACCTTC. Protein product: CASSEMGGNYGYTF.

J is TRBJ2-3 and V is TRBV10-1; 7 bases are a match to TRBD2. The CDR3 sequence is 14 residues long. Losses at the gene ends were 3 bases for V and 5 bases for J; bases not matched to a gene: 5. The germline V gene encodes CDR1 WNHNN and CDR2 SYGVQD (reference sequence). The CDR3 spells CASSEGGSGDTQYF. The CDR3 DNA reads TGCGCCAGCAGTGAAGGCGGGAGTGGAGATACGCAGTATTTT.

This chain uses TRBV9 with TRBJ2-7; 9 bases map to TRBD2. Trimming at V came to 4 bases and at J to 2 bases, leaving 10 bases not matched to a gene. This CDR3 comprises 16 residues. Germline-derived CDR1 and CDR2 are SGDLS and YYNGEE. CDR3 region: CASSPSSLAGPYEQYF. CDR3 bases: TGTGCCAGCAGCCCGAGTAGTCTAGCGGGACCCTACGAGCAGTACTTC.

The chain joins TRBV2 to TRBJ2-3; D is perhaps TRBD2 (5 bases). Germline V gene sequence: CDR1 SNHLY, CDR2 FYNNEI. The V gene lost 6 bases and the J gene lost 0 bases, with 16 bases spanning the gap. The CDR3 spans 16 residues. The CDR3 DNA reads TGTGCCAGCAGGGCCCCGTCGAGGGAGAGCACAGATACGCAGTATTTT. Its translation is CASRAPSRESTDTQYF.

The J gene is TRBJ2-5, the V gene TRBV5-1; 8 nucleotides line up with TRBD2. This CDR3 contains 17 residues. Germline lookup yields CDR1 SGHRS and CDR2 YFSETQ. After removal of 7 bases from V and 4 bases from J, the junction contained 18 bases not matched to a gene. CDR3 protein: CASSLGVSGTGGETQYF. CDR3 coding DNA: TGCGCCAGCTCTCTAGGAGTTAGCGGGACTGGGGGAGAGACCCAGTACTTC.

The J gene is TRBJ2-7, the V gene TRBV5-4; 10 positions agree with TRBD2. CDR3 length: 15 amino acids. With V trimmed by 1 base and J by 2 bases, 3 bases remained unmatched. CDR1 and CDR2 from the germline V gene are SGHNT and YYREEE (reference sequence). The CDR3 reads CASSLRTSGTYEQYF. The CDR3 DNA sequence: TGTGCCAGCAGCTTGAGGACTAGCGGCACCTACGAGCAGTACTTC.

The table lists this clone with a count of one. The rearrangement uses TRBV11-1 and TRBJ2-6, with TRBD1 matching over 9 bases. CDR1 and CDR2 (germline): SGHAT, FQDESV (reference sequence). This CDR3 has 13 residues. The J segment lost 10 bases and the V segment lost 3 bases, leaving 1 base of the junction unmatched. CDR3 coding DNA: TGTGCCAGCAGCTTGGACAGGGGTAACGTCCTGACTTTC. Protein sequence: CASSLDRGNVLTF.

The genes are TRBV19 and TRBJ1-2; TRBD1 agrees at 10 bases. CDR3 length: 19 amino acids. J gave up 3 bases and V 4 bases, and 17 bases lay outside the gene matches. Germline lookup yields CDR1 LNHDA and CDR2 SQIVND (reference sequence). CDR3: CASSNAHGTGDLQDYGYTF. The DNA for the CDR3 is TGTGCCAGTAGTAACGCACATGGGACAGGGGACCTACAGGACTATGGCTACACCTTC.

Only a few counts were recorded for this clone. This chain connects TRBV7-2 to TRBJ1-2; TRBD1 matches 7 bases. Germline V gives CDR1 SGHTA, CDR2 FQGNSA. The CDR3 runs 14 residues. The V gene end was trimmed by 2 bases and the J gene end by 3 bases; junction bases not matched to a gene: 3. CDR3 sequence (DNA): TGTGCCAGCAGCTTAACCGACAGGGACTATGGCTACACCTTC. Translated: CASSLTDRDYGYTF.

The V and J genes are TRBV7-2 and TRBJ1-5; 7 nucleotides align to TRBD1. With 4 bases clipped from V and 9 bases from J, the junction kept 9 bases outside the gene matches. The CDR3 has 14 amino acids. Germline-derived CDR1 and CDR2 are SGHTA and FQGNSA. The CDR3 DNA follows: TGTGCCAGCAGCTGGGGACAGTTATACTCGCCCCAGCATTTT. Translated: CASSWGQLYSPQHF. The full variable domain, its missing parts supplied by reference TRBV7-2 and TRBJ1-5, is GAGVSQSPSNKVTEKGKDVELRCDPISGHTALYWYRQSLGQGLEFLIYFQGNSAPDKSGLPSDRFSAERTGGSVSTLTIQRTQQEDSAVYLCASSWGQLYSPQHFGDGTRLSIL.

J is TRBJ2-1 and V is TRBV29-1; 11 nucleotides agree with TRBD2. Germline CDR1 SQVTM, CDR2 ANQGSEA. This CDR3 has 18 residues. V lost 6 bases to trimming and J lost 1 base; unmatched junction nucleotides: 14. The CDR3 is CSVGRPATSGSSYNEQFF. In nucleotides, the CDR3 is TGCAGCGTCGGTCGACCAGCCACTAGCGGGAGTTCCTACAATGAGCAGTTCTTC.

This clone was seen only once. This chain's CDR3 is CASSLDTGKRNEQFF. CDR3 coding DNA: TGTGCCAGCAGCTTAGACACAGGGAAGAGGAATGAGCAGTTCTTC. V and J are TRBV7-2 and TRBJ2-1; maybe TRBD1 (6 bases). Trimming shortened V by 1 base and J by 7 bases, and 14 bases separated the two germline ends. From germline, CDR1 is SGHTA and CDR2 FQGNSA. The CDR3 runs 15 residues.

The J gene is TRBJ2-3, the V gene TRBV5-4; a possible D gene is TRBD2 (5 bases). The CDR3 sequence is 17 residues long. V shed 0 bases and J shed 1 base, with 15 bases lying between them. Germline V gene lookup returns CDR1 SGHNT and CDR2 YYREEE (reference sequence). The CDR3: CASSLDLARRGTDTQYF. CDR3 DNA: TGTGCCAGCAGCTTGGATTTAGCGCGGAGAGGCACAGATACGCAGTATTTT. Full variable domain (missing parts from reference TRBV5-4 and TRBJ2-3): ETGVTQSPTHLIKTRGQQVTLRCSSQSGHNTVSWYQQALGQGPQFIFQYYREEENGRGNFPPRFSGLQFPNYSSELNVNALELDDSALYLCASSLDLARRGTDTQYFGPGTRLTVL.

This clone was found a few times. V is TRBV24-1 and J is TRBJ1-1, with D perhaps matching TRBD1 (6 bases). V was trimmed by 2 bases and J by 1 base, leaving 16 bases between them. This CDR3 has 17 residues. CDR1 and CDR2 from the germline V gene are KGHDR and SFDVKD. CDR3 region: CATSDSGGLTGNTEAFF. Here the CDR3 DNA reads TGTGCCACCAGTGATTCGGGGGGGTTGACAGGGAACACTGAAGCTTTCTTT.

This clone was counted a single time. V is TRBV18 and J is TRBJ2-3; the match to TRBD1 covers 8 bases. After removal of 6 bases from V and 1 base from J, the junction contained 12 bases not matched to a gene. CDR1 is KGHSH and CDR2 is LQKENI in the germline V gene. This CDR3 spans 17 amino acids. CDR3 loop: CASSLLATGEGTDTQYF. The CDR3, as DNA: TGTGCCAGCTCCCTACTGGCGACAGGGGAGGGCACAGATACGCAGTATTTT.

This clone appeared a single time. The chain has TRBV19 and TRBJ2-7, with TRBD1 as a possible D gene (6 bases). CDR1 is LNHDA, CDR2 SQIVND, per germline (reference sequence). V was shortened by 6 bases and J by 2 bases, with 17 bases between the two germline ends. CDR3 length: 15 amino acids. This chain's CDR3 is CASRGARDTAYEQYF. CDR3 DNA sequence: TGTGCCAGTAGAGGGGCGAGGGACACAGCCTACGAGCAGTACTTC.

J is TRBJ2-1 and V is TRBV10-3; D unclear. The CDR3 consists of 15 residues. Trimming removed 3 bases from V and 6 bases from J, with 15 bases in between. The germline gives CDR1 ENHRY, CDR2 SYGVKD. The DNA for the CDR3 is TGTGCCATCAGTGACCTGGCTTTCACTACCAATGAGCAGTTCTTC. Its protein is CAISDLAFTTNEQFF.

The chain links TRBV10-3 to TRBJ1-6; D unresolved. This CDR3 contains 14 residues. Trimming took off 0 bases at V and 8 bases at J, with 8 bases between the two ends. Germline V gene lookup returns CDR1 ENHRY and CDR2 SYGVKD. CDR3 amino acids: CAISESTRDSPLHF. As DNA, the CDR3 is TGTGCCATCAGTGAGTCGACTCGGGATTCACCCCTCCACTTT.

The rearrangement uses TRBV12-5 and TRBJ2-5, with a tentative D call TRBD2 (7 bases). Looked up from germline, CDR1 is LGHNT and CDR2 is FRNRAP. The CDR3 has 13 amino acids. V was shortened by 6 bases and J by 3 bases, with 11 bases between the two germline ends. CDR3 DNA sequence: TGTGCTAGTGGGCGGGGGCAGAAAGAGACCCAGTACTTC. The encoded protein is CASGRGQKETQYF.

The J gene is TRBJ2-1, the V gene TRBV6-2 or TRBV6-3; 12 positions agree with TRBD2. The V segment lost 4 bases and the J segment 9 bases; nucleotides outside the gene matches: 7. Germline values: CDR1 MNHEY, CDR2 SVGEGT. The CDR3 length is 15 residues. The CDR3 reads CASSSSSGRVSEQFF. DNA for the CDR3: TGTGCCAGCAGTTCGTCTAGCGGGAGGGTTAGTGAGCAGTTCTTC.

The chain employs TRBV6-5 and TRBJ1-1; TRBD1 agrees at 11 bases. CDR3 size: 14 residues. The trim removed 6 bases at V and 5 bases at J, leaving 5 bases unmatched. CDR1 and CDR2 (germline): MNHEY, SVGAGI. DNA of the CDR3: TGTGCCAGCAGCCGGACAGGGGGCTATACTGAAGCTTTCTTT. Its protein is CASSRTGGYTEAFF.